This paragraph covers one T cell receptor (beta chain) sequence. This clone was recorded once. The clone's antigen remains unknown. Within one base of it there is no much larger clone, and no base qualities were kept. The source of the sample is a study of blood T cell repertoires in COVID-19 (dated by TCRdb to about 2020). Looking at the study overall: Samples covering the acute and convalescent phases of COVID-19 were provided by collaborators in the United States, Italy and Spain. Where available, HLA class I and class II types were obtained from metadata supplied by the sample provider rather than from assay-based typing. Deeply sampled blood TCRbeta repertoires from subjects exposed to, actively infected with, or recovered from COVID-19 were included in the dataset. The repertoires were released in a freely available public database meant as a resource for research on the immune response to SARS-CoV-2. The material from the prospective study consisted of cDNA or gDNA derived from T cells, B-cell-depleted T cells, or PBMCs. Samples came from the ongoing ImmuneRACE study (first 160 participants) plus 1,254 subjects from 6 global collaborators. A de-identified subject ID, COVID-19 status, age in years and sex were almost always included in the sample metadata.

A second Seattle source provided samples from volunteer blood donors who had recovered from COVID-19. The collaborating institutions used their own protocols to collect whole blood in K2EDTA tubes. Collaborator samples were shipped for TCRbeta analysis as frozen whole blood, isolated PBMCs, or DNA extracted from either sample type. TCRbeta CDR3 regions were amplified from genomic DNA using the immunoSEQ Assay, a bias-controlled multiplex PCR. On the authors' methods: The number of nucleated cells in each sample was estimated by amplification of reference gene primers within the assay. To quantify the absolute abundance of each unique TCRbeta CDR3 rearrangement, sequence reads were collapsed and filtered. Productive Simpson clonality was computed per sample as the square root of Simpson's diversity index over productive rearrangements. TCRdb mirrors the immuneACCESS table, restricted to in-frame sequences. Some clones are absent from its copies; in checked studies, under half trace to an unresolved V gene, and the reason for the others is unknown. V and J calls plus clone size are reproduced from that table; the DNA served to infer D and trimming. For this sample there are about 260,000 clones; 86% appear just once. The ten largest clones add up to approximately 9.8% of the sample.

Paper-wide results and their limitations: How much clinical and demographic metadata was included differed by source and by participant, and the metadata was provided uncurated.

A distance of 13 bases separates the germline ends of V and J, which lose 1 base and 6 bases respectively. From the cysteine up to the phenylalanine, the CDR3 has a length of 14 residues. Here the CDR3 DNA is all that survives: 42 bases in frame from base 1. Sequences MNHNY (CDR1) and SVGAGI (CDR2) are obtained from the germline V gene (reference sequence). The receptor was isolated from a middle-aged man who had recovered from COVID-19. Sequences were obtained from peripheral blood. The chain is assembled from TRBV6-6 and TRBJ2-7; the D gene is unclear. In nucleotide form, the sequence is TGTGCCAGCAGTTACTATTTACTGTCCCGCGAGCAGTACTTC. Translated, this is CASSYYLLSREQYF.